The 12 T cell receptor beta chains below were found in one sample sequenced in a study of T cell responses to AZD1222 COVID-19 vaccine. Method: immunoSEQ multiplex PCR; TCRdb's copy keeps in-frame clones and lacks some. Of about 56,000 clones in the sample, 75% to 90% were seen once. Specimen: peripheral blood, collected on day 0 of AZD1222 vaccination. The source of these receptors is an adult in good health.

J is TRBJ1-1 and V is TRBV10-3; TRBD1 is a possible D gene (5 bases). The length of the CDR3 is 14 residues. Germline CDR1 is ENHRY and CDR2 is SYGVKD. Trimming left V 6 bases short and J 4 bases short, with 15 bases between. The CDR3 sequence is CAIRAVGDGTEAFF. CDR3 coding DNA: TGTGCCATCAGGGCCGTGGGGGATGGCACTGAAGCTTTCTTT.

The chain uses TRBV25-1 and TRBJ2-2; D unresolved. The CDR3 length is 14 residues. Germline-derived CDR1 and CDR2 are MGHDK and SYGVNS. Trimming took 4 bases from V and 9 from J, leaving 15 bases between them. The CDR3 DNA is TGTGCCAGCAGTGCACCTTCTGTTTCGTGGGAGCTGTTTTTT. Its protein is CASSAPSVSWELFF.

The rearrangement uses TRBV6-5 and TRBJ2-1, with D maybe TRBD1 (6 bases). This CDR3 is built from 14 residues. Trimming took off 5 bases at V and 3 bases at J, with 11 bases between the two ends. In germline, CDR1 is MNHEY, CDR2 SVGAGI. CDR3 sequence (DNA): TGTGCCAGCAGTCGAGGACAGAACTACAATGAGCAGTTCTTC. Its translation is CASSRGQNYNEQFF.

The rearrangement joins TRBV15 to TRBJ1-4; D is possibly TRBD1 (5 bases). V was clipped by 0 bases and J by 4 bases, with 12 bases between them. CDR1 and CDR2 (germline): LNHNV, YYDKDF (reference sequence). The length of the CDR3 is 16 residues. The CDR3 bases are TGTGCCACCAGCAGAGATTTGGGTAGGGGTAATGAAAAACTGTTTTTT. It codes for CATSRDLGRGNEKLFF.

The rearrangement links TRBV15 to TRBJ2-1; 11 positions match TRBD1. The J segment lost 6 bases and the V segment lost 1 base, leaving 8 bases of the junction unmatched. This CDR3 region has 17 residues. Germline CDR1 and CDR2: LNHNV and YYDKDF (reference sequence). Here the CDR3 reads CATSRGAGQGASNEQFF. CDR3 DNA: TGTGCCACCAGCAGAGGGGCCGGACAGGGGGCAAGCAATGAGCAGTTCTTC.

The chain carries TRBV6-9 and TRBJ2-7; TRBD2 agrees at 10 bases. The CDR3 spans 22 residues. Germline assignment: CDR1 MNHGY and CDR2 SVAAGI. After removal of 2 bases from V and 3 bases from J, the junction contained 25 bases not matched to a gene. The CDR3 loop is CASSYSEKASGGLGSPSYEQYF. The CDR3, as DNA: TGTGCCAGCAGTTATAGCGAGAAGGCTAGCGGGGGTTTAGGTTCCCCGAGCTACGAGCAGTACTTC.

The rearrangement uses TRBV28 and TRBJ1-4; 10 bases map to TRBD1. Trimming removed 6 bases from V and 8 bases from J; junction bases left unmatched: 12. Germline V gene data show CDR1 as MDHEN and CDR2 as SYDVKM. The CDR3 extends over 16 amino acids. The CDR3 sequence is CASRLAGTGVDEKLFF. The CDR3 bases are TGTGCCAGCAGATTAGCCGGGACAGGGGTAGACGAAAAACTGTTTTTT.

This clone was observed a single time. The rearrangement joins TRBV18 to TRBJ2-1; 9 nucleotides align to TRBD1. The ends lost 6 bases at V and 8 bases at J; junction bases unmatched: 11. The CDR3 has 15 amino acids. Germline CDR1 reads KGHSH; CDR2 reads LQKENI. Here the CDR3 DNA reads TGTGCCAGCTCCCCCCGGACAGGGGTGCCCCATGAGCAGTTCTTC. It is translated as CASSPRTGVPHEQFF.

In this sample, this clone turned up once. The CDR3 nucleotides are TGCGCCAGCAGCCAAGATCGGGGAGCGGGGGTTTTAATGTTGCAGTTCTTC. Translated: CASSQDRGAGVLMLQFF. The chain recombines TRBV4-1 with TRBJ2-1, with TRBD2 identical over 8 bases. Per the germline V gene, CDR1 is MGHRA and CDR2 is YSYEKL. V dropped 0 bases and J dropped 12; count of bases not matched to a gene: 16. The CDR3 runs 17 residues.

This clone turned up a few times. The chain employs TRBV5-4 and TRBJ2-7; the D gene is possibly TRBD2 (5 bases). The germline V gene has CDR1 SGHNT and CDR2 YYREEE (reference sequence). CDR3 length equals 14 residues. Trimming cost V 4 bases and J 0 bases, with 11 bases left between them. CDR3 region: CASSPDSNSYEQYF. CDR3 sequence (DNA): TGTGCCAGCAGCCCGGACTCTAACTCCTACGAGCAGTACTTC.

The chain joins TRBV5-1 to TRBJ1-6; D may be TRBD1 (5 bases). Trimming removed 3 bases at V and 5 bases at J, with 6 bases between. Germline-derived CDR1 and CDR2 are SGHRS and YFSETQ. This CDR3 contains 13 residues. This CDR3 is CASSSGDNSPLHF. CDR3 in DNA: TGCGCCAGCAGCTCGGGGGATAATTCACCCCTCCACTTT. Full variable domain (remainder filled in from reference TRBV5-1 and TRBJ1-6): KAGVTQTPRYLIKTRGQQVTLSCSPISGHRSVSWYQQTPGQGLQFLFEYFSETQRNKGNFPGRFSGRQFSNSRSEMNVSTLELGDSALYLCASSSGDNSPLHFGNGTRLTVT.

This clone was seen once. V is TRBV20-1 and J is TRBJ2-3, with D unclear. Germline V gene lookup returns CDR1 DFQATT and CDR2 SNEGSKA (reference sequence). There are 11 residues in the CDR3. The V gene lost 5 bases and the J gene lost 5 bases, with 8 bases spanning the gap. CDR3 in DNA: TGCAGTGCTGGACCAAAAGATACGCAGTATTTT. Its translation: CSAGPKDTQYF.